This T cell receptor beta chain was identified during a study of early T cells in non-severe SARS-CoV-2 infection. This clonotype has a count of ten or more. TCRdb recomputed calls from the 5' RACE reads with MiXCR, one row per CDR3 protein. The repertoire has around 76,000 distinct CDR3 sequences, approximately 12% of them found once; the top ten carry about 4.2%. With 4 bases removed from V and 5 bases from J, the gap between germline ends came to 11 bases. CDR3 length: 13 amino acids. Germline loops: CDR1 SGHTA, CDR2 FQGTGA. The chain uses TRBV7-3 and TRBJ2-5; possibly TRBD2 for D (5 bases). The source material was whole blood. The sequence derives from an adult who was a healthcare worker with PCR-confirmed SARS-CoV-2 infection or an uninfected control (not recorded which). This CDR3 is CASSSTTGETQYF. CDR3 bases: TGTGCCAGCAGCTCGACAACGGGGGAGACCCAGTACTTC.